This TCR beta chain was sequenced during a study of blood T cells in healthy people across ages. A J-beta primer mix and a sample-barcoded 5' primer were used in a second PCR of roughly 7 to 12 cycles. Each CDR3 protein is one row after TCRdb ran MiXCR on the 5' RACE reads. The table has 1.8 million or so distinct CDR3 sequences, approximately 40% seen once; the top ten hold under 30%. The sequence came from a human donor in good health. Sample: blood.

The CDR3 sequence is CASRARETQYF. For the CDR3, the DNA is TGTGCCAGCAGGGCTCGTGAGACCCAGTACTTC. The rearrangement joins TRBV12-3 or TRBV12-4 to TRBJ2-7; D is unresolved. The assigned J gene may be wrong: the sequence end matches TRBJ2-5 better. The CDR3 runs to 11 residues.